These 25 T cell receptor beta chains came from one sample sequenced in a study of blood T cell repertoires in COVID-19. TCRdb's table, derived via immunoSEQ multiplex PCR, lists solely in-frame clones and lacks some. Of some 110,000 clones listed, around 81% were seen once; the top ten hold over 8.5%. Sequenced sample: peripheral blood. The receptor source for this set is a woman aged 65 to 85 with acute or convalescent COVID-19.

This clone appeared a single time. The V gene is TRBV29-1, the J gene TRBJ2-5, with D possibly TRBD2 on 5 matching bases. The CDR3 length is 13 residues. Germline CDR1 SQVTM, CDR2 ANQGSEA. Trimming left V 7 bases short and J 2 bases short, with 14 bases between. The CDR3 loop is CSARGANQETQYF. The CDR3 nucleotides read TGCAGCGCCCGGGGTGCAAATCAAGAGACCCAGTACTTC.

DNA for the CDR3: TGCGCCAGCAGTCAATGCGGGCGGGACAGGGGGCCCGAAGCTTTCTTT. As protein: CASSQCGRDRGPEAFF. This chain joins TRBV23-1 and TRBJ1-1; 12 bases fit TRBD1. TRBV23-1 is assigned to the ORF class and has an uncertain function. CDR3 size: 16 residues. The ends lost 1 base at V and 8 bases at J; junction bases unmatched: 8.

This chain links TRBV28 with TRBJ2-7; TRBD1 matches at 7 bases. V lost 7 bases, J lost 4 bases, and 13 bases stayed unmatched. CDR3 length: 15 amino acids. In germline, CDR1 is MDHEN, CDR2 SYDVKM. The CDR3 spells CASTLSAGGLYEQYF. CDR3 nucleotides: TGTGCCAGCACCCTAAGCGCAGGGGGATTATACGAGCAGTACTTC.

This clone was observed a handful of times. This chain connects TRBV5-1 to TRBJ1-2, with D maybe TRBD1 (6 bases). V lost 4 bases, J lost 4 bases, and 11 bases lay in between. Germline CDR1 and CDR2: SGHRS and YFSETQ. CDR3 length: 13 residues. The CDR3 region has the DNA TGCGCCAGCAGCGAACAGGGCACCTATGGCTACACCTTC. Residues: CASSEQGTYGYTF.

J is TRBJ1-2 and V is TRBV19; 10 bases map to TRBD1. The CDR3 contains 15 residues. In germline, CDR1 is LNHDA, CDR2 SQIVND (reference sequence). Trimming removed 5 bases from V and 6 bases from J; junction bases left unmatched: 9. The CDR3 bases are TGTGCCAGTAGTTCTTCGGACAGGGGGGCACATGGCTACACCTTC. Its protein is CASSSSDRGAHGYTF.

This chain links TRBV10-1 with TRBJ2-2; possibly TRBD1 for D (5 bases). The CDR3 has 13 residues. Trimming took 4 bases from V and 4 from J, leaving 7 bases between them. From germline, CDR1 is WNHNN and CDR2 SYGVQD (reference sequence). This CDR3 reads CASSGQPTGELFF. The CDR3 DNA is TGCGCCAGCAGTGGACAGCCCACCGGGGAGCTGTTTTTT.

The chain's CDR3 is CASSWGPDRSSYNEQFF. In nucleotides, the CDR3 is TGTGCCAGCAGCTGGGGGCCCGACCGAAGCTCCTACAATGAGCAGTTCTTC. V gene TRBV5-8 combines with J gene TRBJ2-1; D perhaps matches TRBD1 (6 bases). The V gene lost 3 bases and the J gene lost 0 bases, with 16 bases spanning the gap. CDR3 size: 17 residues. Germline loops: CDR1 SGHTS, CDR2 YDEGEE.

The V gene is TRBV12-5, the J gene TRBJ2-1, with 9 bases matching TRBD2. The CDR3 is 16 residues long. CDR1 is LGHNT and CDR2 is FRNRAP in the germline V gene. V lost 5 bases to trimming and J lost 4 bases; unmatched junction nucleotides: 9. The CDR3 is CASGPPLAGTYNEQFF. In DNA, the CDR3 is TGTGCTAGTGGTCCTCCCCTAGCGGGGACATACAATGAGCAGTTCTTC.

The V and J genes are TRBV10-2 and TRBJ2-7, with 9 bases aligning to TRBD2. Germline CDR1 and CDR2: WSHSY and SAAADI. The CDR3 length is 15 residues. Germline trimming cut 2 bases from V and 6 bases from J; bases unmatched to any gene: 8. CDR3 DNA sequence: TGCGCCAGCAGTGAGAGGGCTAGCGGGAAGGTCGAGCAGTACTTC. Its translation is CASSERASGKVEQYF.

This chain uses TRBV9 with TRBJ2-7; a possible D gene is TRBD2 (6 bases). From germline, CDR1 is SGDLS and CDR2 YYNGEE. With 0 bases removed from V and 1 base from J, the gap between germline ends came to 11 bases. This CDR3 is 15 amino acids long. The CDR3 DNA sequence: TGTGCCAGCAGCGTAGGCGGGGCCCCGTCCTACGAGCAGTACTTC. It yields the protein CASSVGGAPSYEQYF.

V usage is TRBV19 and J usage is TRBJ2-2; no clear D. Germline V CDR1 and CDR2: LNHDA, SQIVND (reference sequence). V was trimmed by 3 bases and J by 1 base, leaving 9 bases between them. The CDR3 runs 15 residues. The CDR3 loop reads CASSIPLRNTGELFF. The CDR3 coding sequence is TGTGCCAGTAGTATTCCCCTTCGGAACACCGGGGAGCTGTTTTTT.

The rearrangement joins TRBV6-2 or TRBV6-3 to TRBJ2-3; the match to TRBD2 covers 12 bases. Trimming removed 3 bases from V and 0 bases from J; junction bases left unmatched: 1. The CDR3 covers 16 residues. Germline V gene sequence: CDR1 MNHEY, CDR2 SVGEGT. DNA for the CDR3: TGTGCCAGCAGTTATGGGACTAGCGGGAGCACAGATACGCAGTATTTT. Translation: CASSYGTSGSTDTQYF.

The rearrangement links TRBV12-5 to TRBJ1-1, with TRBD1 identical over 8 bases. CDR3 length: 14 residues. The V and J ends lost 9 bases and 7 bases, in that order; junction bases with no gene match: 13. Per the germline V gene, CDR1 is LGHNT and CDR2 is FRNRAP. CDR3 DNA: TGTGCTAGCCCTACAGGGGGGAATGGTGGTGAAGCTTTCTTT. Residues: CASPTGGNGGEAFF.

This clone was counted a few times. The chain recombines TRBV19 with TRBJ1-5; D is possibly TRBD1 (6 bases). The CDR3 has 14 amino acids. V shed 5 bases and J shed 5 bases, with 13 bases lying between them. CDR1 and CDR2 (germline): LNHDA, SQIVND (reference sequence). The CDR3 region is CASSLTGSDQPQHF. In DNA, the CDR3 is TGTGCCAGTAGTTTGACAGGATCGGATCAGCCCCAGCATTTT.

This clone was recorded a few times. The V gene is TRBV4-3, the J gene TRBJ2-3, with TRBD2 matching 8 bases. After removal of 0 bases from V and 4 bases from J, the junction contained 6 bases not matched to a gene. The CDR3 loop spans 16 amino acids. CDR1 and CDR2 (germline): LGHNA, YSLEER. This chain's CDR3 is CASSQDLPGGADTQYF. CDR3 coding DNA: TGCGCCAGCAGCCAAGATCTTCCGGGAGGGGCAGATACGCAGTATTTT.

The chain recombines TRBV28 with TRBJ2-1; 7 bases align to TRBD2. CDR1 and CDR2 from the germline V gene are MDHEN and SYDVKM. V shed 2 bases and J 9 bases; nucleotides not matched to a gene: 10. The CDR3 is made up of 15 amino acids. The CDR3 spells CASSLGTNWGGEQFF. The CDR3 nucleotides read TGTGCCAGCAGTTTAGGAACCAATTGGGGGGGTGAGCAGTTCTTC.

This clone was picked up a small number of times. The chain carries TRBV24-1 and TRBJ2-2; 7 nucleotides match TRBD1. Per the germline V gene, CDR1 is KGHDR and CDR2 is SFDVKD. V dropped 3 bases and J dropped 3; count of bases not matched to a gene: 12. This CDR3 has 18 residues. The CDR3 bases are TGTGCCACCAGTGATCCGGTCAGGGCAGGGGGTTACACCGGGGAGCTGTTTTTT. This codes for CATSDPVRAGGYTGELFF.

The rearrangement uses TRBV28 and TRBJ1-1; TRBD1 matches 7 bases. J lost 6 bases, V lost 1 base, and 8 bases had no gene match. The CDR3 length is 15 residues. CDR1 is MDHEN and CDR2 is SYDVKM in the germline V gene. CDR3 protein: CASSLLGPDRAEAFF. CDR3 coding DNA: TGTGCCAGCAGTTTATTAGGCCCCGACAGGGCTGAAGCTTTCTTT. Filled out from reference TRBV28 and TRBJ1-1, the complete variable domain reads DVKVTQSSRYLVKRTGEKVFLECVQDMDHENMFWYRQDPGLGLRLIYFSYDVKMKEKGDIPEGYSVSREKKERFSLILESASTNQTSMYLCASSLLGPDRAEAFFGQGTRLTVV.

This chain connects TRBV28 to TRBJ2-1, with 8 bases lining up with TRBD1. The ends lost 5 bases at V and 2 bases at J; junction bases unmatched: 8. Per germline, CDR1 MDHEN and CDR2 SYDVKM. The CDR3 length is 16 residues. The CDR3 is CASSLRGLKAYNEQFF. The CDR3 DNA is TGTGCCAGCAGTCTCAGGGGGCTAAAGGCCTACAATGAGCAGTTCTTC.

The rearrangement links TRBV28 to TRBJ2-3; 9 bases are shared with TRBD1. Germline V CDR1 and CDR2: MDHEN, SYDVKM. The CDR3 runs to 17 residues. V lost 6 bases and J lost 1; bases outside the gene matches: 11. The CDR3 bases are TGTGCCAGCAGCCCGGGACAGGGCAGGGCCGGCACAGATACGCAGTATTTT. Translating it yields CASSPGQGRAGTDTQYF.

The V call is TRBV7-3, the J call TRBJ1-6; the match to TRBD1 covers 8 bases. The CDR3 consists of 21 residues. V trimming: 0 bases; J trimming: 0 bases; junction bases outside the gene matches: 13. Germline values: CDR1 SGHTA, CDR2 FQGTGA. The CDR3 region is CASSLTATGEIFSSYNSPLHF. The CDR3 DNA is TGTGCCAGCAGCTTAACGGCGACAGGGGAAATCTTTAGCTCCTATAATTCACCCCTCCACTTT.

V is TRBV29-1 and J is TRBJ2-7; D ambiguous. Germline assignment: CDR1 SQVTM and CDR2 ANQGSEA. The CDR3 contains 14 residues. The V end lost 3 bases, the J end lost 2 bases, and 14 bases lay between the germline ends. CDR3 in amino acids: CSVDRSGSPYEQYF. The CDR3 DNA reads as TGCAGCGTTGACCGATCCGGGTCCCCCTACGAGCAGTACTTC.

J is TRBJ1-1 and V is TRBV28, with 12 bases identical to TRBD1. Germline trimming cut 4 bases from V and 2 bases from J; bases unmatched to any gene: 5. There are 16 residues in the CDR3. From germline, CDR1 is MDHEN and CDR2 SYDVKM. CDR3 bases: TGTGCCAGCAGTTCCCGGGACAGGGGGCCTAACACTGAAGCTTTCTTT. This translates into CASSSRDRGPNTEAFF.

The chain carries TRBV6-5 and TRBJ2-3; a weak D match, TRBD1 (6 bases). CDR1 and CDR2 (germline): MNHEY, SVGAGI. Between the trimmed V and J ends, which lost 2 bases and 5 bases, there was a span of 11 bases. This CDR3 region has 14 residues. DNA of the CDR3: TGTGCCAGCAGTTACGCAGGGGTGCAAGATACGCAGTATTTT. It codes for CASSYAGVQDTQYF.

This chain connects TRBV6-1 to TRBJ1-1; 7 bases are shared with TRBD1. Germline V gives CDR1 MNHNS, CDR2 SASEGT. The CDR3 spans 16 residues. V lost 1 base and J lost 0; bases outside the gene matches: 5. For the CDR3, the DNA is TGTGCCAGCAGTGAAGGACAGGGACGGGTGAACACTGAAGCTTTCTTT. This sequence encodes CASSEGQGRVNTEAFF.